The 5 T cell receptor beta chains below come from one sample, sequenced in a study of T cell changes during pregnancy in multiple sclerosis. This table comes from immunoSEQ multiplex PCR, and its TCRdb copy is limited to in-frame clones, with some not included. There are 15,000 to 20,000 clones in the sample; over 75% occur only once, and 10% to 15% lies in the top ten. Sequencing was performed on CD8+ T cells from peripheral blood mononuclear cells, taken after pregnancy. These receptor sequences come from a female donor in good health, enrolled as a control in a pregnancy study.

The V and J genes are TRBV6-5 and TRBJ2-5, with TRBD1 identical over 9 bases. The CDR3 has 14 amino acids. V trimming: 5 bases; J trimming: 5 bases; junction bases outside the gene matches: 6. In germline, CDR1 is MNHEY, CDR2 SVGAGI. CDR3 sequence: CASSTFDRGETQYF. The CDR3 nucleotides read TGTGCCAGCAGTACCTTCGACAGGGGGGAGACCCAGTACTTC.

The chain couples TRBV5-6 to TRBJ2-1; the match to TRBD2 covers 8 bases. V was clipped by 2 bases and J by 4 bases; unmatched bases: 8. Germline V gene lookup returns CDR1 SGHDT and CDR2 YYEEEE. CDR3 length: 16 amino acids. DNA of the CDR3: TGTGCCAGCAGCTTTTGGATGGCGGGAGGATACAATGAGCAGTTCTTC. This sequence encodes CASSFWMAGGYNEQFF.

This rearrangement joins TRBV7-3 to TRBJ1-2, with a tentative D call TRBD1 (5 bases). CDR1 and CDR2 (germline): SGHTA, FQGTGA. Trimming pared 5 bases from V and 8 bases from J, leaving 18 bases between. This CDR3 contains 14 residues. CDR3 sequence reads: CASSDPGLPGGYTF. CDR3 DNA sequence: TGTGCCAGCAGCGACCCGGGACTCCCTGGGGGCTACACCTTC.

This chain links TRBV6-1 with TRBJ1-6, with D hard to call. V shed 2 bases and J shed 5 bases, with 7 bases lying between them. Germline V CDR1 and CDR2: MNHNS, SASEGT. This CDR3 spans 14 amino acids. DNA of the CDR3: TGTGCCAGCAGTGAAACAACAGATAATTCACCCCTCCACTTT. It translates to CASSETTDNSPLHF.

This clone was recorded only once. This chain connects TRBV29-1 to TRBJ2-7, with 12 bases identical to TRBD2. CDR3 length: 14 residues. The germline gives CDR1 SQVTM, CDR2 ANQGSEA. Trimming took 6 bases from V and 1 from J; bases not matched to a gene: 4. The CDR3 coding sequence is TGCAGCGTAGAGACTAGCGGGGGATCCTACGAGCAGTACTTC. Its protein is CSVETSGGSYEQYF.